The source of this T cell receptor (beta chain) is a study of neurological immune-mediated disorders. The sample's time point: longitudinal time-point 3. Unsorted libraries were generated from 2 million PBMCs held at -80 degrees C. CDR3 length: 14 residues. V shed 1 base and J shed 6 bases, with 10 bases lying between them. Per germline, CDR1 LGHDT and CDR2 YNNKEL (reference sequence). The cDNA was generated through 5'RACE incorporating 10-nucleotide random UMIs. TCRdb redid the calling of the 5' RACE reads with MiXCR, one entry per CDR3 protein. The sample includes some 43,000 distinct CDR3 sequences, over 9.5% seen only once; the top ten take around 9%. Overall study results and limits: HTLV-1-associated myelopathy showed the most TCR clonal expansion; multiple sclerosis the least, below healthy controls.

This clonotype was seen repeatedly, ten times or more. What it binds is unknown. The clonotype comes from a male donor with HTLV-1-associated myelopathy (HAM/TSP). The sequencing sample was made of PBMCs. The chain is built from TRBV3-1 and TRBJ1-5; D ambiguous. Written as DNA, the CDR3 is TGTGCCAGCAGCCAAGTTTCCGCCGGTCAGCCCCAGCATTTT. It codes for CASSQVSAGQPQHF. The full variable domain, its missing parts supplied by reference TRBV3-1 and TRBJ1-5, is DTAVSQTPKYLVTQMGNDKSIKCEQNLGHDTMYWYKQDSKKFLKIMFSYNNKELIINETVPNRFSPKSPDKAHLNLHINSLELGDSAVYFCASSQVSAGQPQHFGDGTRLSIL.